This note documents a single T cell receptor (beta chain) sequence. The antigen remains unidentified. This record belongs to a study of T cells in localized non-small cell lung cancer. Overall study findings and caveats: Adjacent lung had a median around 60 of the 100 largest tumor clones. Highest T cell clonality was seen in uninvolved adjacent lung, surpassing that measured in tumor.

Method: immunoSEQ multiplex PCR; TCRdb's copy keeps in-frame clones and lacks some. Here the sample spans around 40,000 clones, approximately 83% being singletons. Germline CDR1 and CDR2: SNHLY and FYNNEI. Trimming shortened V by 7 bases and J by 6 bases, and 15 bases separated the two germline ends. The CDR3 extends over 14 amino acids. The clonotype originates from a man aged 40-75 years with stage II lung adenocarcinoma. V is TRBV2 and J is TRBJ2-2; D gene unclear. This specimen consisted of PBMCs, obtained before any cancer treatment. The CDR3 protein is CASMKTVSPGELFF. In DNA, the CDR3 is TGTGCCAGCATGAAAACAGTTTCCCCCGGGGAGCTGTTTTTT.